The 30 T cell receptor beta chains below come from one sample, sequenced in a study of brain T cells in children with intractable seizures. The method was immunoSEQ multiplex PCR; TCRdb's version includes in-frame clones alone and lacks a portion of them. The table lists under 45,000 clones, 90% of them singletons. This material consisted of peripheral blood, taken at surgery. These receptors were obtained from a girl aged 2-9 years with tuberous sclerosis and intractable seizures.

This clone has more than one count but fewer than ten. V and J are TRBV4-1 and TRBJ1-6, with 7 nucleotides matching TRBD1. This CDR3 contains 13 residues. The V segment lost 5 bases and the J segment 11 bases; nucleotides outside the gene matches: 6. CDR1 and CDR2 (germline): MGHRA, YSYEKL. The CDR3, as DNA: TGCGCCAGCAGCGAGGGGGCAAATCCACCCCTCCACTTT. Translated, it gives CASSEGANPPLHF.

The chain employs TRBV5-1 and TRBJ1-2; D gene ambiguous. Trimming pared 1 base from V and 2 bases from J, leaving 12 bases between. CDR3 length: 15 amino acids. In germline, CDR1 is SGHRS, CDR2 YFSETQ. CDR3 amino acids: CASSLNLGENYGYTF. The CDR3 DNA is TGCGCCAGCAGCTTGAATCTGGGAGAGAACTATGGCTACACCTTC.

Only one count was recorded for this clone. This chain uses TRBV9 with TRBJ2-1; D is unresolved. With 3 bases removed from V and 0 bases from J, the gap between germline ends came to 13 bases. This CDR3 is 16 amino acids long. Germline loops: CDR1 SGDLS, CDR2 YYNGEE. The DNA of the CDR3 is TGTGCCAGCAGCGCGCTGACAACAAGCTCCTACAATGAGCAGTTCTTC. Amino acids: CASSALTTSSYNEQFF.

The chain has TRBV3-1 (or the pseudogene TRBV3-2) and TRBJ1-4, with D perhaps TRBD1 (5 bases). Trimming removed 4 bases from V and 7 bases from J, with 13 bases in between. CDR1 and CDR2 from the germline V gene are LGHDT and YNNKEL (reference sequence). CDR3 length: 14 residues. The CDR3 DNA follows: TGTGCCAGCAGCCCACCGGGACTCGGTGAAAAACTGTTTTTT. Translating gives CASSPPGLGEKLFF.

V and J are TRBV6-5 and TRBJ2-5; 8 nucleotides line up with TRBD2. The V and J ends lost 6 bases and 2 bases, in that order; junction bases with no gene match: 8. Germline-derived CDR1 and CDR2 are MNHEY and SVGAGI. CDR3 length: 15 amino acids. The CDR3 spells CASRDFRGGQETQYF. The CDR3 nucleotides are TGTGCCAGCAGGGACTTCCGGGGGGGGCAAGAGACCCAGTACTTC.

This chain links TRBV11-2 with TRBJ2-1; 8 nucleotides align to TRBD2. V was pared by 3 bases and J by 4 bases, with 5 bases of the junction left unmatched. Germline V gene data show CDR1 as SGHAT and CDR2 as FQNNGV. This CDR3 spans 15 amino acids. For the CDR3, the DNA is TGTGCCAGCAGCTTGGGCGGGGGGACTTACAATGAGCAGTTCTTC. Translation gives CASSLGGGTYNEQFF.

The chain combines TRBV2 with TRBJ2-7, with 8 bases aligning to TRBD2. This CDR3 is built from 14 residues. V was clipped by 0 bases and J by 2 bases; unmatched bases: 0. Looked up from germline, CDR1 is SNHLY and CDR2 is FYNNEI. The CDR3 protein is CASSEAGLAYEQYF. Written as DNA, the CDR3 is TGTGCCAGCAGTGAAGCGGGACTAGCCTACGAGCAGTACTTC.

The J gene is TRBJ2-2, the V gene TRBV6-1, with D unresolved. The CDR3 length is 15 residues. Germline assignment: CDR1 MNHNS and CDR2 SASEGT. V shed 2 bases and J shed 4 bases, with 11 bases lying between them. This CDR3 is CASSELGLGTGELFF. CDR3 nucleotides: TGTGCCAGCAGTGAATTAGGGCTGGGCACCGGGGAGCTGTTTTTT.

The J gene is TRBJ2-7, the V gene TRBV11-2, with D perhaps matching TRBD1 or TRBD2 (5 bases each). There are 15 residues in the CDR3. Trimming stripped 5 bases from V and 2 bases from J, with 16 bases between. Germline lookup yields CDR1 SGHAT and CDR2 FQNNGV. The CDR3: CASSTGTEIPYEQYV. CDR3 sequence (DNA): TGTGCCAGCAGCACCGGGACGGAGATTCCCTACGAGCAGTACGTC.

This chain's CDR3 is CASSLDFMGNSPLHF. The DNA of the CDR3 is TGTGCCAGCAGCTTAGATTTTATGGGGAATTCACCCCTCCACTTT. The V gene is TRBV7-8, the J gene TRBJ1-6; D call uncertain. V was clipped by 1 base and J by 7 bases, with 11 bases between them. The CDR3 loop spans 15 amino acids. The germline gives CDR1 SGHVS, CDR2 FQNEAQ. Looking up the rest from reference TRBV7-8 and TRBJ1-6 gives the full variable domain: GAGVSQSPRYKVAKRGQDVALRCDPISGHVSLFWYQQALGQGPEFLTYFQNEAQLDKSGLPSDRFFAERPEGSVSTLKIQRTQQEDSAVYLCASSLDFMGNSPLHFGNGTRLTVT.

This chain joins TRBV18 and TRBJ1-6; TRBD1 might be the D (5 bases). Trimming pared 5 bases from V and 5 bases from J, leaving 13 bases between. The length of the CDR3 is 15 residues. Germline loops: CDR1 KGHSH, CDR2 LQKENI. The CDR3 here is CASSSDSLNNSPLHF. The CDR3, as DNA: TGTGCCAGCTCATCAGACAGTCTTAATAATTCACCCCTCCACTTT.

In its sample, this clone was seen once. The chain links TRBV7-9 to TRBJ1-1; D gene ambiguous. The CDR3 has 11 amino acids. V gave up 6 bases and J gave up 7 bases, with 9 bases separating them. The germline CDR1 and CDR2 sequences are SEHNR and FQNEAQ (reference sequence). The CDR3, as DNA: TGTGCCAGCAGGGAGGGAGATGAAGCTTTCTTT. This codes for CASREGDEAFF.

This chain links TRBV9 with TRBJ2-3; 11 bases line up with TRBD2. Looked up from germline, CDR1 is SGDLS and CDR2 is YYNGEE. The CDR3 loop spans 16 amino acids. After removal of 0 bases from V and 4 bases from J, the junction contained 4 bases not matched to a gene. CDR3: CASSVGTSGSSDTQYF. CDR3 DNA sequence: TGTGCCAGCAGCGTAGGGACTAGCGGGTCATCAGATACGCAGTATTTT.

This clone was seen only a few times. The J gene is TRBJ1-6, the V gene TRBV19; 9 bases are a match to TRBD1. This CDR3 is built from 16 residues. From germline, CDR1 is LNHDA and CDR2 SQIVND (reference sequence). V was pared by 9 bases and J by 10 bases, with 16 bases of the junction left unmatched. CDR3 bases: TGTGCCAGCCGAGAGGCCGGGACAGGGTTTCGGTCACCCCTCCACTTT. It encodes CASREAGTGFRSPLHF.

This chain joins TRBV5-1 and TRBJ1-1; TRBD1 agrees at 7 bases. Per the germline V gene, CDR1 is SGHRS and CDR2 is YFSETQ. V shed 4 bases and J 7 bases; nucleotides not matched to a gene: 7. The CDR3 sequence is 13 residues long. The CDR3 region is CASSEPGQIEAFF. In DNA, the CDR3 is TGCGCCAGCAGCGAACCGGGACAGATTGAAGCTTTCTTT.

The chain couples TRBV5-1 to TRBJ2-3; the D gene is possibly TRBD1 (6 bases). Per germline, CDR1 SGHRS and CDR2 YFSETQ. The CDR3 sequence is 15 residues long. The ends were cut back, 4 bases at V and 2 bases at J, with 14 bases in the middle. CDR3 DNA sequence: TGCGCCAGCAGCATGACAGGAGCGTACACAGATACGCAGTATTTT. This translates into CASSMTGAYTDTQYF. The whole variable domain, filled in from reference TRBV5-1 and TRBJ2-3, reads KAGVTQTPRYLIKTRGQQVTLSCSPISGHRSVSWYQQTPGQGLQFLFEYFSETQRNKGNFPGRFSGRQFSNSRSEMNVSTLELGDSALYLCASSMTGAYTDTQYFGPGTRLTVL.

The chain uses TRBV6-5 and TRBJ2-5; D gene ambiguous. V was shortened by 5 bases and J by 2 bases, with 3 bases between the two germline ends. In germline, CDR1 is MNHEY, CDR2 SVGAGI. The CDR3 is 11 amino acids. In nucleotides, the CDR3 is TGTGCCAGCAGTCCACAAGAGACCCAGTACTTC. This encodes CASSPQETQYF.

There are a few counts of this clone. The rearrangement links TRBV6-5 to TRBJ2-7; 11 bases fit TRBD1. The CDR3 extends over 14 amino acids. Germline V gives CDR1 MNHEY, CDR2 SVGAGI. After removal of 6 bases from V and 4 bases from J, the junction contained 5 bases not matched to a gene. The CDR3 is CASRFGQGAYEQYF. For the CDR3, the DNA is TGTGCCAGCAGATTCGGACAGGGGGCATACGAGCAGTACTTC.

The chain employs TRBV9 and TRBJ1-1; D gene uncertain. The length of the CDR3 is 14 residues. The germline gives CDR1 SGDLS, CDR2 YYNGEE. V shed 4 bases and J shed 1 base, with 11 bases lying between them. CDR3 nucleotide sequence: TGTGCCAGCAGCAACTCACCGCGGAACACTGAAGCTTTCTTT. Its translation: CASSNSPRNTEAFF. Full variable domain (remainder filled in from reference TRBV9 and TRBJ1-1): DSGVTQTPKHLITATGQRVTLRCSPRSGDLSVYWYQQSLDQGLQFLIQYYNGEERAKGNILERFSAQQFPDLHSELNLSSLELGDSALYFCASSNSPRNTEAFFGQGTRLTVV.

This clone showed up just a few times. V is TRBV12-3 or TRBV12-4 and J is TRBJ1-6; D gene uncertain. The CDR3 runs 13 residues. Trimming removed 2 bases from V and 10 bases from J, with 9 bases in between. CDR3: CASSLTAGSPLHF. The CDR3 DNA reads as TGTGCCAGCAGTTTAACAGCCGGATCACCCCTCCACTTT.

The chain couples TRBV24-1 to TRBJ2-3, with TRBD2 matching 9 bases. The germline gives CDR1 KGHDR, CDR2 SFDVKD. This CDR3 has 17 amino acids. The J segment lost 5 bases and the V segment lost 4 bases, leaving 12 bases of the junction unmatched. CDR3 DNA sequence: TGTGCCACCAGTGACCAAGAGGAAAGCGGGGGGAGAGATACGCAGTATTTT. The encoded protein is CATSDQEESGGRDTQYF.

The rearrangement joins TRBV4-2 to TRBJ1-1; D ambiguous. The CDR3 has 14 amino acids. Germline assignment: CDR1 LGHNA and CDR2 YNFKEQ. V was clipped by 1 base and J by 7 bases, with 13 bases between them. The DNA of the CDR3 is TGTGCCAGCAGCCAAGGACTGGGCAGCGTTGAAGCTTTCTTT. It yields the protein CASSQGLGSVEAFF.

The chain recombines TRBV6-5 with TRBJ1-2; D unresolved. Germline V lookup: CDR1 MNHEY, CDR2 SVGAGI. This CDR3 is 13 amino acids long. The V and J ends lost 10 bases and 0 bases respectively, with 12 bases between them. The CDR3 DNA follows: TGTGCCACTTTTTTAGATGCTAACTATGGCTACACCTTC. This codes for CATFLDANYGYTF.

The chain links TRBV19 to TRBJ1-2, with 8 bases aligning to TRBD1. Germline V lookup: CDR1 LNHDA, CDR2 SQIVND (reference sequence). The CDR3 sequence is 15 residues long. V lost 4 bases and J lost 4; bases outside the gene matches: 8. CDR3 in amino acids: CASSNPKTGAYGYTF. Written as DNA, the CDR3 is TGTGCCAGTAGTAACCCGAAGACAGGGGCCTATGGCTACACCTTC.

The CDR3 loop reads CATSDHNEQFF. For the CDR3, the DNA is TGTGCCACCAGTGACCACAATGAGCAGTTCTTC. The gene calls are TRBV24-1 and TRBJ2-1; no definite D call. V shed 4 bases and J shed 5 bases, with 2 bases lying between them. Germline V gene lookup returns CDR1 KGHDR and CDR2 SFDVKD. The CDR3 loop spans 11 amino acids.

J is TRBJ1-1 and V is TRBV3-1 (or the pseudogene TRBV3-2), with D tentatively TRBD1 (5 bases). V lost 4 bases to trimming and J lost 0 bases, with 12 bases between them. The CDR3 loop spans 15 amino acids. Germline V CDR1 and CDR2: LGHDT, YNNKEL (reference sequence). CDR3 amino acids: CASSPRQRMNTEAFF. CDR3 coding DNA: TGTGCCAGCAGCCCTAGACAGAGAATGAACACTGAAGCTTTCTTT.

This rearrangement joins TRBV2 to TRBJ1-5; TRBD1 aligns across 7 bases. With V trimmed by 4 bases and J by 6 bases, 6 bases remained unmatched. Germline CDR1 and CDR2: SNHLY and FYNNEI. The CDR3 is 14 amino acids. CDR3 bases: TGTGCCAGCAGTGGGAGGGGGCGAGGTCAGCCCCAGCATTTT. Its translation: CASSGRGRGQPQHF.

This clone turned up a few times. The chain recombines TRBV5-4 with TRBJ1-2; perhaps TRBD1 as D (5 bases). The germline gives CDR1 SGHNT, CDR2 YYREEE (reference sequence). This CDR3 is built from 12 residues. V shed 8 bases and J shed 6 bases, with 14 bases lying between them. CDR3 protein: CARPQGLHGYTF. Here the CDR3 DNA reads TGTGCCAGACCCCAGGGTTTGCATGGCTACACCTTC.

The rearrangement uses TRBV11-2 and TRBJ1-2; weak D call: TRBD1 (5 bases). From germline, CDR1 is SGHAT and CDR2 FQNNGV. The V and J ends lost 1 base and 4 bases respectively, with 16 bases between them. This CDR3 spans 16 amino acids. The CDR3 nucleotides are TGTGCCAGCAGCTTAGTACGGCAGGGCGGTTCCTATGGCTACACCTTC. It specifies CASSLVRQGGSYGYTF.

The V call is TRBV27, the J call TRBJ2-7; 10 bases align to TRBD1. Germline CDR1 is MNHEY and CDR2 is SMNVEV (reference sequence). There are 14 residues in the CDR3. V shed 6 bases and J 5 bases; nucleotides not matched to a gene: 7. In nucleotides, the CDR3 is TGTGCCAGCAGACGACCCGGGACAGGGGACGAGCAGTACTTC. Its translation is CASRRPGTGDEQYF.